A selection of T cell receptor beta chains follows, all from one sample in a study of T cell responses to AZD1222 COVID-19 vaccine. Method: immunoSEQ multiplex PCR; TCRdb's copy keeps in-frame clones and lacks some. The sample lists about 160,000 clones, 85% to 95% seen once, with 5.1% in the top ten. Sequenced here: peripheral blood, sampled 28 days after the second AZD1222 dose. The receptors come from an adult who received the AZD1222 COVID-19 vaccine. Both conserved end residues are part of each CDR3. D genes are given only for firm matches. The size field is filled for only some rows; it gives once, few, many or a size class.

J gene | D gene | V gene | clone size | CDR3 protein | CDR3 DNA
TRBJ1-1 | TRBD1 | TRBV5-4 | - | CASSFTGTANTEAFF | TGTGCCAGCAGCTTCACCGGGACAGCGAACACTGAAGCTTTCTTT
TRBJ1-5 | TRBD1 | TRBV28 | - | CASSSPTGGNQPQHF | TGTGCCAGCAGTTCCCCGACAGGGGGCAATCAGCCCCAGCATTTT
TRBJ1-2 | - | TRBV18 | - | CASSPSRGEYGYTF | TGTGCCAGCTCACCAAGTAGGGGCGAGTATGGCTACACCTTC
TRBJ1-3 | TRBD1 | TRBV28 | - | CASRKQGAAGNTIYF | TGTGCCAGCAGAAAACAGGGGGCAGCAGGAAACACCATATATTTT
TRBJ2-7 | - | TRBV7-6 | - | CASSLENSVVHEQYF | TGTGCCAGCAGCTTAGAGAACTCTGTGGTCCACGAGCAGTACTTC
TRBJ2-5 | - | TRBV12-3/TRBV12-4 | - | CASRWSPQETQYF | TGTGCCAGCAGGTGGAGTCCTCAAGAGACCCAGTACTTC
TRBJ2-1 | TRBD1 | TRBV28 | - | CASGLFRTGSNEQFF | TGTGCCAGCGGGCTTTTTCGGACAGGGAGTAATGAGCAGTTCTTC
TRBJ2-1 | TRBD1 | TRBV3-1/TRBV3-2 | - | CASSQDFGQGSYNEQFF | TGTGCCAGCAGCCAAGATTTCGGACAGGGGAGCTACAATGAGCAGTTCTTC
TRBJ2-7 | TRBD2 | TRBV6-6 | - | CASQGLAGSGNEQYF | TGTGCCAGCCAGGGACTAGCGGGAAGTGGGAACGAGCAGTACTTC
TRBJ1-6 | - | TRBV28 | - | CAGQYSYNSPLHF | TGTGCCGGACAATACTCCTATAATTCACCCCTCCACTTT
TRBJ2-2 | - | TRBV2 | - | CASVVENTGELFF | TGTGCCAGTGTGGTCGAGAACACCGGGGAGCTGTTTTTT
TRBJ2-1 | - | TRBV2 | - | CASSLGSEQFF | TGTGCCAGCAGTCTGGGGAGTGAGCAGTTCTTC
TRBJ1-1 | - | TRBV5-4 | - | CASSPPGALNTEAFF | TGTGCCAGCAGCCCCCCAGGAGCGCTGAACACTGAAGCTTTCTTT
TRBJ1-1 | - | TRBV29-1 | - | CSVAGRGPGTKWAFF | TGCAGCGTTGCCGGAAGAGGGCCTGGGACCAAATGGGCTTTCTTT
TRBJ2-4 | - | TRBV11-2 | - | CASSVPGNIQYF | TGTGCCAGCAGCGTGCCGGGAAACATTCAGTACTTC
TRBJ2-3 | TRBD2 | TRBV7-9 | few | CASSPRTSGAEGDTQYF | TGTGCCAGCAGCCCACGGACTAGCGGGGCGGAGGGAGATACGCAGTATTTT
TRBJ2-1 | TRBD1 | TRBV19 | - | CASSILRDRGNEQFF | TGTGCCAGTAGTATCCTCCGGGACAGGGGCAATGAGCAGTTCTTC
TRBJ2-3 | - | TRBV6-5 | - | CASVPGTGDTQYF | TGTGCCAGTGTACCGGGGACGGGAGATACGCAGTATTTT
TRBJ2-1 | - | TRBV6-2/TRBV6-3 | - | CASSPLRDEQFF | TGTGCCAGCAGCCCGTTAAGGGATGAGCAGTTCTTC
TRBJ2-5 | - | TRBV7-9 | - | CASTVEVQIGTQYF | TGTGCCAGCACGGTGGAGGTCCAAATCGGGACCCAGTACTTC
TRBJ1-5 | - | TRBV6-1 | - | CASSEAGGTYQPQHF | TGTGCCAGCAGTGAAGCCGGGGGGACCTATCAGCCCCAGCATTTT
TRBJ2-7 | TRBD2 | TRBV6-5 | - | CASRTPLAGVYEQYF | TGTGCCAGCAGAACCCCCCTAGCGGGAGTCTACGAGCAGTACTTC
TRBJ1-1 | - | TRBV5-1 | - | CASSFRESHEAFF | TGCGCCAGCAGCTTTCGAGAATCGCACGAAGCTTTCTTT
TRBJ1-1 | - | TRBV7-2 | - | CASSFGQGLTEAFF | TGTGCCAGCAGCTTTGGTCAGGGTCTCACTGAAGCTTTCTTT
TRBJ1-1 | - | TRBV20-1 | - | CSASGTTNTEAFF | TGCAGTGCTAGTGGGACGACGAACACTGAAGCTTTCTTT
TRBJ1-4 | - | TRBV29-1 | - | CSVEGTTNEKLFF | TGCAGCGTTGAAGGGACAACTAATGAAAAACTGTTTTTT